This TCR beta chain was identified in a study of identical twins. Broader study findings: It was possible that invariant MAIT and iNKT cells partly confounded the zero-insertion analyses. Sequences that were beta out-of-frame showed weaker excess twin sharing.

TCRdb re-analysed the 5' RACE reads in MiXCR, keeping a single row per CDR3 protein. This sample yields approximately 190,000 distinct CDR3 sequences, of which 15% are seen a single time; 40% belongs to the top ten. Notes on this clonotype: Its antigen is unidentified.

This CDR3 is 16 amino acids long. V lost 2 bases to trimming and J lost 10 bases; unmatched junction nucleotides: 10. Germline V gene lookup returns CDR1 SEHNR and CDR2 FQNEAQ (reference sequence). This sample was shared with a second study, whose subject was T cells expressing NK-cell markers.

The chain combines TRBV7-9 with TRBJ2-1; the match to TRBD2 covers 11 bases. Source material: CD8+ T cells sorted from blood. The TCR comes from a woman between 18 and 29 years old in good health. The CDR3 reads CASSLRTSGLPGEQFF. CDR3 nucleotides: TGTGCCAGCAGCTTAAGGACTAGCGGGCTTCCAGGGGAGCAGTTCTTC. Together with reference TRBV7-9 and TRBJ2-1, the CDR3 gives the full variable domain: DTGVSQNPRHKITKRGQNVTFRCDPISEHNRLYWYRQTLGQGPEFLTYFQNEAQLEKSRLLSDRFSAERPKGSFSTLEIQRTEQGDSAMYLCASSLRTSGLPGEQFFGPGTRLTVL.